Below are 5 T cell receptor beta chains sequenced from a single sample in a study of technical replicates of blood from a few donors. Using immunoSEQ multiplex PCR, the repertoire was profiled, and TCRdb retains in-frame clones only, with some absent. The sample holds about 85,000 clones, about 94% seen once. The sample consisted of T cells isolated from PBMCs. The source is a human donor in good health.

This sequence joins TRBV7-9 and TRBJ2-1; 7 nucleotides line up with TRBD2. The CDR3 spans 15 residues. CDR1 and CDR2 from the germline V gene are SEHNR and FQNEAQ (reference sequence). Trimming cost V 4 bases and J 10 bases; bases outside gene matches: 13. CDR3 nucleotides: TGTGCCAGCAGCTGGGCCCTGGCGGGAGAAGGAGAGCAGTTCTTC. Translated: CASSWALAGEGEQFF.

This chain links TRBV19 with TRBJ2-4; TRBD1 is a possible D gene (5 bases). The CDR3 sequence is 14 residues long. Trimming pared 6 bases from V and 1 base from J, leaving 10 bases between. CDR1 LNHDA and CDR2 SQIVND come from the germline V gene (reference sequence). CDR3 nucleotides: TGTGCCAGTAGAGGACACCAGGCCAAAAACATTCAGTACTTC. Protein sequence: CASRGHQAKNIQYF. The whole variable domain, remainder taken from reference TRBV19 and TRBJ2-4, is DGGITQSPKYLFRKEGQNVTLSCEQNLNHDAMYWYRQDPGQGLRLIYYSQIVNDFQKGDIAEGYSVSREKKESFPLTVTSAQKNPTAFYLCASRGHQAKNIQYFGAGTRLSVL.

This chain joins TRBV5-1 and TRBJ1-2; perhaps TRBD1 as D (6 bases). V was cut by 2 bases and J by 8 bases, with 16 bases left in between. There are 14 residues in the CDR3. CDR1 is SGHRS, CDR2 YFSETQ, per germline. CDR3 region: CASSLDPGGLGYTF. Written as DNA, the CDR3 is TGCGCCAGCAGCTTAGATCCCGGGGGGCTCGGCTACACCTTC.

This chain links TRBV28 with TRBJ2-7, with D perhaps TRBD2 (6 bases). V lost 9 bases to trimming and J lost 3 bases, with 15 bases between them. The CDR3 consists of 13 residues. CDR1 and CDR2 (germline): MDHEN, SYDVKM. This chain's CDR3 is CASAGQVNYEQYF. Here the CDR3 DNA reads TGTGCCAGTGCGGGGCAGGTTAACTACGAGCAGTACTTC.

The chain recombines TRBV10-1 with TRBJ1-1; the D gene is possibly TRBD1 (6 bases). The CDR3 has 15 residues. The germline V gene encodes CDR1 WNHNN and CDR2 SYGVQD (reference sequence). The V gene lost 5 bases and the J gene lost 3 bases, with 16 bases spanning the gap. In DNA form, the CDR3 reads TGCGCCAGCAGTAACAGGGCTTCGAAGGACACTGAAGCTTTCTTT. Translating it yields CASSNRASKDTEAFF.